What follows is one T cell receptor beta chain and its context. Its antigen is currently not known. The record has no base qualities; no much larger clone is one base away. These data originate in a study of T cell changes during pregnancy in multiple sclerosis (dated by TCRdb to between 2018 and 2020). As for the study more broadly: In women with multiple sclerosis, the researchers looked at how the T cell repertoire shifted as pregnancy progressed.

The germline ends are 15 bases apart after V is trimmed by 5 bases and J by 2 bases. CDR1 and CDR2, per the germline V gene, are SQVTM and ANQGSEA. Counted from cysteine to phenylalanine, this CDR3 has 14 amino acids. CDR3 DNA is the only sequence kept; it has 42 bases, read in frame from the first base. The library was prepared using the immunoSEQ multiplex PCR assay. Here the immuneACCESS table is served through TCRdb, limited to in-frame sequences with V and J called. Missing clones are a known gap in these copies; in checked studies unresolved V genes cover under half, and the rest lacks a known reason. The sample yields around 40,000 clones; approximately 90% were counted once. Of the sample, under 30% is held by the ten largest clones.

Recombination connected TRBV29-1 to TRBJ2-5; TRBD1 is possibly the D segment (5 matching bases). The sample consisted of CD8+ T cells from peripheral blood mononuclear cells, taken before pregnancy. This TCR was recovered from a female donor with multiple sclerosis, enrolled in a pregnancy study. DNA sequence: TGCAGCGTTTTCTCGACAGTCGGACAAGAGACCCAGTACTTC. Its product reads: CSVFSTVGQETQYF.